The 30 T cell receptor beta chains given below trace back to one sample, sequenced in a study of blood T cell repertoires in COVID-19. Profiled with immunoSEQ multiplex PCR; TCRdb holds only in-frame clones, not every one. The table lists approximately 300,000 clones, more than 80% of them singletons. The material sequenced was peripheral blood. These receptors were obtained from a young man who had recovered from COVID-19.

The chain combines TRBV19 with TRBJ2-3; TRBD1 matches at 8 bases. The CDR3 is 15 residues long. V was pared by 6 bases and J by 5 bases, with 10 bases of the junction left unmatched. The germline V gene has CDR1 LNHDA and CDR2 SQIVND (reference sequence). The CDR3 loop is CASRPWQGAIDTQYF. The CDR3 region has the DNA TGTGCCAGTAGGCCGTGGCAGGGGGCCATAGATACGCAGTATTTT.

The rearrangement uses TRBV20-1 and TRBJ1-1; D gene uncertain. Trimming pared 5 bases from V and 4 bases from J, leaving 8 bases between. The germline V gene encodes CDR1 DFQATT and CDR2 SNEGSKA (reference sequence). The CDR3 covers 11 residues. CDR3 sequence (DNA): TGCAGTGCTGACTCGGCCACTGAAGCTTTCTTT. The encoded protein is CSADSATEAFF.

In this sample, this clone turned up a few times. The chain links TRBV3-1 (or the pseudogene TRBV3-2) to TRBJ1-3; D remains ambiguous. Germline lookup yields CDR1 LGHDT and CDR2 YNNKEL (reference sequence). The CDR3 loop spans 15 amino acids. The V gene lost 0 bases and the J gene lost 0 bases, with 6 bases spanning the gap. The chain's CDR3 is CASSQEIASGNTIYF. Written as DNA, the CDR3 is TGTGCCAGCAGCCAAGAGATAGCCTCTGGAAACACCATATATTTT.

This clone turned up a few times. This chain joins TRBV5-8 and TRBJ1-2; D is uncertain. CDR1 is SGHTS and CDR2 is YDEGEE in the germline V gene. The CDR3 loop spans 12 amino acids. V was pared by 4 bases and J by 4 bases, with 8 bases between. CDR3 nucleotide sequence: TGTGCCAGCAGCCCGAGCCTCTATGGCTACACCTTC. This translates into CASSPSLYGYTF.

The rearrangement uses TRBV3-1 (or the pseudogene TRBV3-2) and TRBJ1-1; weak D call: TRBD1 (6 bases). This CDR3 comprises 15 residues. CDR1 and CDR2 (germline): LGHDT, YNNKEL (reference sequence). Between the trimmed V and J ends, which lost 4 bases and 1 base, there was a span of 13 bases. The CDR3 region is CASSRLGQQNTEAFF. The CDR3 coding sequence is TGTGCCAGCAGCCGTTTGGGACAACAGAACACTGAAGCTTTCTTT.

For the CDR3, the DNA is TGTGCCAGTAGCCGAGGGATCTCTGGAAACACCATATATTTT. It translates to CASSRGISGNTIYF. The chain carries TRBV19 and TRBJ1-3; D gene unclear. CDR3 size: 14 residues. Trimming removed 6 bases from V and 0 bases from J, with 9 bases in between. Germline V gene sequence: CDR1 LNHDA, CDR2 SQIVND (reference sequence).

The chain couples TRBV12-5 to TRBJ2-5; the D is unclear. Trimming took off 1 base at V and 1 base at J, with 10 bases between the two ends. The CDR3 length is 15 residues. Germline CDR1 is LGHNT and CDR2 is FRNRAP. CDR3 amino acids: CASGLGQSFQETQYF. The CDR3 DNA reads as TGTGCTAGTGGTTTGGGACAAAGCTTCCAAGAGACCCAGTACTTC. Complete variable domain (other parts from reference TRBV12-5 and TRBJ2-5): DARVTQTPRHKVTEMGQEVTMRCQPILGHNTVFWYRQTMMQGLELLAYFRNRAPLDDSGMPKDRFSAEMPDATLATLKIQPSEPRDSAVYFCASGLGQSFQETQYFGPGTRLLVL.

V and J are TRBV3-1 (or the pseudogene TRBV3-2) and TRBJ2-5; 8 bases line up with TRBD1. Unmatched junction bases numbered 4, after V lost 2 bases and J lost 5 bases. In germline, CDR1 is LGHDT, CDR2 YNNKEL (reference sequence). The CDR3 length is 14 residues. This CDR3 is CASSQTDRGETQYF. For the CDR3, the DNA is TGTGCCAGCAGCCAAACCGACAGGGGTGAGACCCAGTACTTC.

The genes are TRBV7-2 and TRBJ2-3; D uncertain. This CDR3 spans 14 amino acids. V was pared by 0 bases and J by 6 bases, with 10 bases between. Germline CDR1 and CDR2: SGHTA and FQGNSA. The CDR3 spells CASSLASFGDTQYF. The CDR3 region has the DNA TGTGCCAGCAGCTTAGCTAGCTTTGGGGATACGCAGTATTTT. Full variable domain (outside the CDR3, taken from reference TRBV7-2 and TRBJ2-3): GAGVSQSPSNKVTEKGKDVELRCDPISGHTALYWYRQSLGQGLEFLIYFQGNSAPDKSGLPSDRFSAERTGGSVSTLTIQRTQQEDSAVYLCASSLASFGDTQYFGPGTRLTVL.

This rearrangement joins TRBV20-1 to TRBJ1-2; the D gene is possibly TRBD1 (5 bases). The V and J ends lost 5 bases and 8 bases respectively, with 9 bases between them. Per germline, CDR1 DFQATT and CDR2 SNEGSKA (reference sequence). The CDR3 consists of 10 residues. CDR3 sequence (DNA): TGCAGTGCTCGATGGGGCGGCTACACCTTC. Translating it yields CSARWGGYTF.

CDR3: CASSGNPYEQYF. The CDR3 coding sequence is TGTGCCAGCTCAGGGAACCCCTACGAGCAGTACTTC. The chain couples TRBV19 to TRBJ2-7; possible D gene TRBD1, 5 bases. This CDR3 contains 12 residues. The germline V and J ends were trimmed by 9 bases and 2 bases, with 11 bases remaining between them. In germline, CDR1 is LNHDA, CDR2 SQIVND (reference sequence).

As DNA, the CDR3 is TGTGCCAGCTCACCTTCCGCGGGACTAGCGGCCTACGAGCAGTACTTC. Amino acid sequence: CASSPSAGLAAYEQYF. The chain joins TRBV18 to TRBJ2-7; 11 bases are shared with TRBD2. The germline V gene encodes CDR1 KGHSH and CDR2 LQKENI. Trimming removed 3 bases from V and 2 bases from J; junction bases left unmatched: 6. This CDR3 is 16 amino acids long. The whole variable domain, remainder taken from reference TRBV18 and TRBJ2-7, is NAGVMQNPRHLVRRRGQEARLRCSPMKGHSHVYWYRQLPEEGLKFMVYLQKENIIDESGMPKERFSAEFPKEGPSILRIQQVVRGDSAAYFCASSPSAGLAAYEQYFGPGTRLTVT.

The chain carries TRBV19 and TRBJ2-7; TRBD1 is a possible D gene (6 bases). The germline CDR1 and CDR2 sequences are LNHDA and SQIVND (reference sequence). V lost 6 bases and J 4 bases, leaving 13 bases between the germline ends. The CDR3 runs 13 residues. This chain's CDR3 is CASRQQGRYEQYF. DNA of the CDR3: TGTGCCAGTAGGCAACAGGGTAGGTACGAGCAGTACTTC.

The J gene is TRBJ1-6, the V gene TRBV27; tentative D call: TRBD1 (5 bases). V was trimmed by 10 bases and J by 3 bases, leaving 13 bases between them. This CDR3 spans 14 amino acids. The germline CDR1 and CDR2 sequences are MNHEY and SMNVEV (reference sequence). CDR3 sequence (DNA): TGTGCCACCAGAGGACACGACTATAATTCACCCCTCCACTTT. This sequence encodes CATRGHDYNSPLHF.

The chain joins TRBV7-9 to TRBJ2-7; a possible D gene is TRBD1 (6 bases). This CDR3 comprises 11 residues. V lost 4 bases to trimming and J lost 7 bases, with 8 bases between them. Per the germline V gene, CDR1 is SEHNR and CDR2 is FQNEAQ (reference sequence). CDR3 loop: CASSSGTEQYF. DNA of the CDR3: TGTGCCAGCAGCTCAGGGACAGAGCAGTACTTC.

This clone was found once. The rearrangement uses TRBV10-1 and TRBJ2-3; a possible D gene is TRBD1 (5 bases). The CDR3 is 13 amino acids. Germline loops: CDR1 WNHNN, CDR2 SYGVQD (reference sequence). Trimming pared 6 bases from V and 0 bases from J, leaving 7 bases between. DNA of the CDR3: TGCGCCAGCAGAGGGGTTAGCACAGATACGCAGTATTTT. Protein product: CASRGVSTDTQYF.

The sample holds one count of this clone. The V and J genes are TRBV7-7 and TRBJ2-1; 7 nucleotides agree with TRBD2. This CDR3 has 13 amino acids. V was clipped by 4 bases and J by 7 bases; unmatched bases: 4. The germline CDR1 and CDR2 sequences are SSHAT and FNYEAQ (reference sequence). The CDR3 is CASSYGAGNEQFF. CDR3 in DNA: TGTGCCAGCAGCTACGGAGCGGGAAATGAGCAGTTCTTC.

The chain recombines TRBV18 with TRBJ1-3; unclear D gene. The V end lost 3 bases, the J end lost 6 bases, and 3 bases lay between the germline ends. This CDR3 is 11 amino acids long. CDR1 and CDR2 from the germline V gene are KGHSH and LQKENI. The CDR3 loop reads CASSPKNTIYF. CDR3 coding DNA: TGTGCCAGCTCACCCAAAAACACCATATATTTT.

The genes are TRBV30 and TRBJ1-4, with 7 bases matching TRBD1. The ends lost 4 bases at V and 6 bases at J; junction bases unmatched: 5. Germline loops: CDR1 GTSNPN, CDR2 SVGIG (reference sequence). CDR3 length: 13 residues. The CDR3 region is CAWNTGDHEKLFF. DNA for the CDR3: TGTGCCTGGAACACAGGGGACCATGAAAAACTGTTTTTT.

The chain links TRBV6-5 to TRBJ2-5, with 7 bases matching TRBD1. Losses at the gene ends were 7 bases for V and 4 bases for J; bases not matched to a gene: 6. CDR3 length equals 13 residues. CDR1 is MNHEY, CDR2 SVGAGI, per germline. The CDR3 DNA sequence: TGTGCCAGCAAGAAGACAGGGCTAGAGACCCAGTACTTC. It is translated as CASKKTGLETQYF.

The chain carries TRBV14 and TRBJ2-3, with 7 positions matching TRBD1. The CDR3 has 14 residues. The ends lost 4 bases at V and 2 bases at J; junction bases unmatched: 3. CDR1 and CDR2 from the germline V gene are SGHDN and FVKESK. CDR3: CASSLGQHTDTQYF. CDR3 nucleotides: TGTGCCAGCAGCCTGGGACAGCACACAGATACGCAGTATTTT.

Here the CDR3 reads CASSFYGTGFNPGELFF. The DNA for the CDR3 is TGTGCCAGCAGTTTCTACGGGACAGGGTTCAACCCCGGGGAGCTGTTTTTT. The V and J genes are TRBV27 and TRBJ2-2, with 9 bases that match TRBD1. This CDR3 comprises 17 residues. Germline V gene data show CDR1 as MNHEY and CDR2 as SMNVEV (reference sequence). V trimming: 3 bases; J trimming: 6 bases; junction bases outside the gene matches: 11.

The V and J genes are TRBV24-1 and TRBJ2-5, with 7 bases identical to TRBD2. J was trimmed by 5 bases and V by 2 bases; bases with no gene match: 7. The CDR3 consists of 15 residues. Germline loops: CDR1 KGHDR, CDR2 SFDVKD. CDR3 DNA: TGTGCCACCAGTGATTCCCAGGGAGGGCACGAGACCCAGTACTTC. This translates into CATSDSQGGHETQYF.

CDR3 DNA sequence: TGTGCCAGCAGACCTCCTTTCCCGCCTAGAAGCACAGATACGCAGTATTTT. It encodes CASRPPFPPRSTDTQYF. This sequence joins TRBV7-8 and TRBJ2-3, with no clear D. The germline V gene encodes CDR1 SGHVS and CDR2 FQNEAQ. CDR3 size: 17 residues. The V gene lost 6 bases and the J gene lost 0 bases, with 19 bases spanning the gap.

CDR3 sequence reads: CASSLGDGGYQPQHF. The CDR3 DNA sequence: TGCGCCAGCAGCTTGGGGGACGGAGGGTATCAGCCCCAGCATTTT. The chain has TRBV5-1 and TRBJ1-5; D is possibly TRBD1 (5 bases). Per the germline V gene, CDR1 is SGHRS and CDR2 is YFSETQ. V dropped 0 bases and J dropped 5 bases, with 12 bases sitting between them. The CDR3 runs to 15 residues.

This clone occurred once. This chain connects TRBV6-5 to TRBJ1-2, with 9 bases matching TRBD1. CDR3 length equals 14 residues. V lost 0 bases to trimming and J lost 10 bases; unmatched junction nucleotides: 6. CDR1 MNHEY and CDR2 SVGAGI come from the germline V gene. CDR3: CASSYSGTGLDYTF. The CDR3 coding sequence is TGTGCCAGCAGTTACTCCGGGACAGGGTTGGACTACACCTTC.

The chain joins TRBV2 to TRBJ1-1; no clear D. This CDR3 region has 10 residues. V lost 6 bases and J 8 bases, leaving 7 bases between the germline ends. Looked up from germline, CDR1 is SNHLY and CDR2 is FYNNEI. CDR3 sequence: CASSLGEAFF. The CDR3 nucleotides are TGTGCCAGCAGCCTGGGCGAAGCTTTCTTT. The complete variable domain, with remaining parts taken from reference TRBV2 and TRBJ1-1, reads EPEVTQTPSHQVTQMGQEVILRCVPISNHLYFYWYRQILGQKVEFLVSFYNNEISEKSEIFDDQFSVERPDGSNFTLKIRSTKLEDSAMYFCASSLGEAFFGQGTRLTVV.

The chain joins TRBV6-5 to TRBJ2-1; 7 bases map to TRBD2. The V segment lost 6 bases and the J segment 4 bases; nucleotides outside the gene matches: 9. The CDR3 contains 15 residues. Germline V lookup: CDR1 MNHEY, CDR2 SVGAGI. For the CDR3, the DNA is TGTGCCAGCAGCCCCGCGGGGGAGGGGTACAATGAGCAGTTCTTC. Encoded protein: CASSPAGEGYNEQFF.

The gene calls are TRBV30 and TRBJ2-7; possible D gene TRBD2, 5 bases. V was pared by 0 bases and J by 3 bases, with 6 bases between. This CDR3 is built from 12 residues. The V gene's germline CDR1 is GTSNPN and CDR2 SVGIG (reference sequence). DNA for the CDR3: TGTGCCTGGAGTGTACTAGGCTACGAGCAGTACTTC. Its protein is CAWSVLGYEQYF. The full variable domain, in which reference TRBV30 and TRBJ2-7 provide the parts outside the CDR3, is SQTIHQWPATLVQPVGSPLSLECTVEGTSNPNLYWYRQAAGRGLQLLFYSVGIGQISSEVPQNLSASRPQDRQFILSSKKLLLSDSGFYLCAWSVLGYEQYFGPGTRLTVT.

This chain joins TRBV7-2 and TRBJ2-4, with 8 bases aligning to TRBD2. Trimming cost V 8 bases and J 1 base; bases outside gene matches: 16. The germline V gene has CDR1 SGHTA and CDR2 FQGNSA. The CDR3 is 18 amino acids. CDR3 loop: CASVPGRGAGRAKNIQYF. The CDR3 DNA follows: TGTGCCAGCGTCCCAGGGCGGGGGGCTGGAAGGGCCAAAAACATTCAGTACTTC. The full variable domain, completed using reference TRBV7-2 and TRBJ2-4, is GAGVSQSPSNKVTEKGKDVELRCDPISGHTALYWYRQSLGQGLEFLIYFQGNSAPDKSGLPSDRFSAERTGGSVSTLTIQRTQQEDSAVYLCASVPGRGAGRAKNIQYFGAGTRLSVL.